This T cell receptor (beta chain) was sequenced for a study of neurological immune-mediated disorders. General study findings and limits: Phylogenetic analysis grouped 18 of 34 multiple sclerosis patients' repertoires together, suggesting a possible repertoire signature.

TCRdb re-derived calls from the 5' RACE reads in MiXCR, one entry per CDR3 protein. The sample includes about 74,000 distinct CDR3 sequences, 5.2% of them seen just once. This clonotype was observed many times. What it recognizes is unknown. V was clipped by 7 bases and J by 11 bases; unmatched bases: 10. The CDR3 is 12 residues long. Germline-derived CDR1 and CDR2 are LNHDA and SQIVND (reference sequence). Sequencing was carried out using PBMCs. The TCR originated in a man younger than 35 with multiple sclerosis. The chain recombines TRBV19 with TRBJ1-2; TRBD1 matches 7 bases. The CDR3 DNA sequence: TGTGCCAGTAACCGACGACAGGGAGGTTACACCTTC. It translates to CASNRRQGGYTF.